These T cell receptor beta chains were read from a single sample in a study of blood T cell repertoires in COVID-19. The data were produced by immunoSEQ multiplex PCR, yet TCRdb's version contains in-frame clones alone and is incomplete. The repertoire includes 150,000 to 200,000 clones, around 77% of them detected once, and roughly 17% sits in the top ten. The sequenced material came from peripheral blood. The source is a man in his 60s with active or convalescent COVID-19. Both conserved end residues are trimmed from each CDR3. Not every row has a clone size; where given, it reads once, few, many or a size class.

TRBV13,TRBJ2-3,-,ASSPTQGQAKADTQY
TRBV4-3,TRBJ1-5,-,ASSQDSGQPQH
TRBV6-5,TRBJ2-7,-,ASSYGGGTYEQY
TRBV5-4,TRBJ1-2,-,ASSPGQGRGYT
TRBV7-9,TRBJ1-1,few,ASSLEGTTEAF
TRBV11-1,TRBJ1-2,-,ASSPGDYGYT
TRBV25-1,TRBJ2-2,-,ASRRPGRTGELF
TRBV11-1,TRBJ2-7,-,ASSSAFAEQY
TRBV7-6,TRBJ2-3,-,ASSDRTAGLDTQY
TRBV11-2,TRBJ1-3,-,ASSPGQGAGGNTIY
TRBV28,TRBJ2-5,-,ASSLRLAGARETQY